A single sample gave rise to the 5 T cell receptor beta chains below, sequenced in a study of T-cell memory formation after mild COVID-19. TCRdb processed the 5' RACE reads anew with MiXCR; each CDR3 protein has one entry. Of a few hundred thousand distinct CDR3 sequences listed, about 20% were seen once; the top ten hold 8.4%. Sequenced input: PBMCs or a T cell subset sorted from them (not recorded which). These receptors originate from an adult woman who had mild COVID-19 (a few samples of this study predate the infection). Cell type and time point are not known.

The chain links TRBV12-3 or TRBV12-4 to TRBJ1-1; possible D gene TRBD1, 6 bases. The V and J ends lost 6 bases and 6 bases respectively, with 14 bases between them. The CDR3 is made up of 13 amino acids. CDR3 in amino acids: CASRRSTGSEAFF. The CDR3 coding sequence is TGTGCCAGCAGGCGATCAACAGGGTCTGAAGCTTTCTTT.

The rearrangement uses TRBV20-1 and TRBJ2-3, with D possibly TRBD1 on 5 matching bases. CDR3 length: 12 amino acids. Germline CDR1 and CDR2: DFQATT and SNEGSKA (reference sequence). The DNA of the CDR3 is TGCAGGGTCCATCCAGGGACAGATACGCAGTATTTT. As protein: CRVHPGTDTQYF.

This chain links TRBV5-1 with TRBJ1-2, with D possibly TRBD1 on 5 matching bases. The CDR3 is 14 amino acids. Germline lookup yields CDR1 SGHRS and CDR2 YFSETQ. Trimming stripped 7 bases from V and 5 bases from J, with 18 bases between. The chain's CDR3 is CASDWAGKQYGYTF. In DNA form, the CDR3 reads TGCGCCAGCGACTGGGCAGGGAAACAATATGGCTACACCTTC. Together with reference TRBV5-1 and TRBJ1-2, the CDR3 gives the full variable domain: KAGVTQTPRYLIKTRGQQVTLSCSPISGHRSVSWYQQTPGQGLQFLFEYFSETQRNKGNFPGRFSGRQFSNSRSEMNVSTLELGDSALYLCASDWAGKQYGYTFGSGTRLTVV.

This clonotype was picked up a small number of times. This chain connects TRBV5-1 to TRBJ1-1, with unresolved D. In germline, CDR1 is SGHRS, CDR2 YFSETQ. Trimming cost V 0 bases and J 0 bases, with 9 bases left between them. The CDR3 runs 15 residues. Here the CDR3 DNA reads TGCGCCAGCAGCTTGGTCAGCACCATGAACACTGAAGCTTTCTTT. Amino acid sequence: CASSLVSTMNTEAFF.

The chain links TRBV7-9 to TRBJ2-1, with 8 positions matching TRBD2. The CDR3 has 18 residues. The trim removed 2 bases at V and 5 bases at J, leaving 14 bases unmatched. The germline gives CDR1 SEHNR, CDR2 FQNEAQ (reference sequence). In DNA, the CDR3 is TGTGCCAGCAGCTTAACGGGACTAGACTGGGCCAAGAACAATGAGCAGTTCTTC. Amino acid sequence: CASSLTGLDWAKNNEQFF.